The present TCR beta chain was sequenced within a study of T cells in Graves' hyperthyroidism and ophthalmopathy. This clonotype was counted between two and nine times. A read error may explain this, as a much larger clone is one base away. Researchers defined stable Graves' hyperthyroidism as no ophthalmopathy progression within 18 months. The CDR3 has 17 residues. Germline values: CDR1 SEHNR, CDR2 FQNEAQ (reference sequence). From RNA transcripts, TCR beta CDR3 regions were amplified. The primer set for the first-round RT-PCR of the TCR CDR3 was HTBI. TCRdb re-called the multiplex PCR reads through MiXCR, storing one row per CDR3 protein. This table holds fewer than 200,000 distinct CDR3 sequences, about a sixth found once.

The sample taken for sequencing was blood. This sequence was found in a woman in her 50s with Graves' hyperthyroidism. This chain links TRBV7-9 with TRBJ2-7; D could derive from TRBD1 or TRBD2 (6 bases each). The DNA of the CDR3 is TGTGTCAGCAGCTTAGCAAGCCGGGGGCGAGGTGACGACGAGCAGTACTTC. This encodes CVSSLASRGRGDDEQYF.